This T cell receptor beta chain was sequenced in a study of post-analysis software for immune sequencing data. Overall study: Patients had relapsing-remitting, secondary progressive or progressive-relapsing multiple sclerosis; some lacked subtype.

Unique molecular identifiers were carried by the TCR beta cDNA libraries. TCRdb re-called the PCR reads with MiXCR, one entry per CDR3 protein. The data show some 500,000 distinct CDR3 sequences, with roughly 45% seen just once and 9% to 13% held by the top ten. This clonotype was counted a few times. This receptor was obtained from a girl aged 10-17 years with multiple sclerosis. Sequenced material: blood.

CDR3 sequence: CASSSGLPEETQYF. The CDR3 DNA follows: TGCGCCAGCAGCTCCGGACTACCTGAAGAGACCCAGTACTTC. This chain links TRBV5-1 with TRBJ2-5, with D tentatively TRBD2 (6 bases). The CDR3 covers 14 residues. The germline CDR1 and CDR2 sequences are SGHRS and YFSETQ. Trimming left V 3 bases short and J 3 bases short, with 12 bases between.